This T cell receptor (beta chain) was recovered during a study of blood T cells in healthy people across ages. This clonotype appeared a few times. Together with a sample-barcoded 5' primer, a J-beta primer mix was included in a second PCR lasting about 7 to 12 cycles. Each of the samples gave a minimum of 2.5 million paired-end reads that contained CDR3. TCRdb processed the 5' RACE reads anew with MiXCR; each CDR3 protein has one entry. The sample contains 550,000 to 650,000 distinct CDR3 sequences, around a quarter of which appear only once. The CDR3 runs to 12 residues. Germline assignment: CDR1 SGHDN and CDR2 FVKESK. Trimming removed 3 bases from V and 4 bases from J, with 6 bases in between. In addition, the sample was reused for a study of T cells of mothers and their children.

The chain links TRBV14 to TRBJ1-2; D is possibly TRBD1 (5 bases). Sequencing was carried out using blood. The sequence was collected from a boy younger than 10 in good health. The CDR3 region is CASSQGPYGYTF. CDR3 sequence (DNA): TGTGCCAGCAGCCAGGGGCCCTATGGCTACACCTTC.